This TCR beta chain was sequenced during a study of cytomegalovirus exposure and HLA in healthy donors. Study summary: A later analysis reported the same platform for the roughly 110 validation repertoires and the 666 first-cohort repertoires. The study's findings and limits: According to a later analysis, TCR clusters from the first cohort tended to co-occur in the roughly 120 validation repertoires.

This table comes from immunoSEQ multiplex PCR, and its TCRdb copy is limited to in-frame clones, with some not included. The profile covers 200,000 or so clones, with roughly 82% appearing a single time and roughly 7.5% taken by the ten largest. Germline values: CDR1 SNHLY, CDR2 FYNNEI. V was cut by 1 base and J by 2 bases, with 12 bases left in between. The CDR3 totals 15 residues. Comments on this clone: Its target is not known.

The sample comprised PBMCs. The J gene is TRBJ2-7, the V gene TRBV2; unclear D gene. The clonotype comes from a man between 18 and 35 years old in good health and CMV-seropositive. The CDR3 nucleotides read TGTGCCAGCAGTGAAGTATCAGGCGCCGCCTACGAGCAGTACTTC. Protein sequence: CASSEVSGAAYEQYF. The full variable domain, in which reference TRBV2 and TRBJ2-7 provide the parts outside the CDR3, is EPEVTQTPSHQVTQMGQEVILRCVPISNHLYFYWYRQILGQKVEFLVSFYNNEISEKSEIFDDQFSVERPDGSNFTLKIRSTKLEDSAMYFCASSEVSGAAYEQYFGPGTRLTVT.